This T cell receptor beta chain stems from a study of T cells after yellow fever vaccination. Study-wide findings and caveats: Abundant bulk-population clonotypes could contaminate the FACS-sorted repertoires. The secondary response peaked faster, at day 5 versus 15, but was weaker. Most primary-vaccination clones recurred post-booster (more than 95% CD4, 88% CD8).

Only a few counts were recorded for this clonotype. Its specificity is not known. The 5'RACE template-switching step produced TCR cDNA and added a universal primer site and UMIs. TCRdb recomputed calls from the 5' RACE reads with MiXCR, one row per CDR3 protein. The top ten hold approximately 16% of the sample, which has under 600,000 distinct CDR3 sequences, 21% seen once. Per the germline V gene, CDR1 is SNHLY and CDR2 is FYNNEI. The V gene lost 1 base and the J gene lost 0 bases, with 13 bases spanning the gap. This CDR3 is built from 16 residues. This chain joins TRBV2 and TRBJ2-7; no definite D call. The material sequenced was PBMCs, taken around 3 weeks after the first yellow fever vaccination. The TCR was taken from a man between 18 and 29 years old who received the YFV17D yellow fever vaccine. The CDR3 loop reads CASSEGPTRNSYEQYV. For the CDR3, the DNA is TGTGCCAGCAGTGAAGGGCCGACGAGAAACTCCTACGAGCAGTACGTC.